The 22 T cell receptor beta chains given below trace back to one sample, sequenced in a study of cytomegalovirus exposure and HLA in healthy donors. Libraries were prepared by immunoSEQ multiplex PCR; TCRdb keeps only in-frame clonotypes and omits some of them. The sample has over 200,000 clones, 83% seen once. The specimen was PBMCs. The receptors were gathered from a woman aged 18-29 years in good health and CMV-seronegative.

This clone was recorded a few times. The V call is TRBV9, the J call TRBJ2-1; 11 bases align to TRBD2. This CDR3 contains 17 residues. After removal of 0 bases from V and 4 bases from J, the junction contained 6 bases not matched to a gene. In germline, CDR1 is SGDLS, CDR2 YYNGEE. The CDR3 is CASSVGTSGGAYNEQFF. The CDR3 nucleotides read TGTGCCAGCAGCGTAGGAACTAGCGGGGGAGCTTACAATGAGCAGTTCTTC.

As regards this clone: Other DNA sequences in the same sample also yield this CDR3. The chain employs TRBV4-1 and TRBJ1-5, with D possibly TRBD1 on 5 matching bases. With 1 base removed from V and 8 bases from J, the gap between germline ends came to 6 bases. The V gene's germline CDR1 is MGHRA and CDR2 YSYEKL. This CDR3 spans 12 amino acids. The chain's CDR3 is CASSQGGEPQHF. The CDR3 DNA sequence: TGCGCCAGCAGCCAAGGGGGGGAGCCCCAGCATTTT.

V usage is TRBV5-1 and J usage is TRBJ1-2; 9 positions agree with TRBD1. The length of the CDR3 is 15 residues. With V trimmed by 4 bases and J by 3 bases, 7 bases remained unmatched. Germline V gives CDR1 SGHRS, CDR2 YFSETQ. As DNA, the CDR3 is TGCGCCAGCAGCCAATCGGACAGGGGAGACTATGGCTACACCTTC. Encoded protein: CASSQSDRGDYGYTF.

This chain links TRBV19 with TRBJ2-5; the D gene is possibly TRBD1 (5 bases). Trimming removed 3 bases from V and 5 bases from J, with 10 bases in between. The CDR3 runs 13 residues. In germline, CDR1 is LNHDA, CDR2 SQIVND (reference sequence). CDR3 protein: CASSIAGSETQYF. The CDR3 DNA reads TGTGCCAGTAGTATTGCAGGGTCGGAGACCCAGTACTTC.

The V and J genes are TRBV7-2 and TRBJ2-7; 7 bases match TRBD1. CDR1 SGHTA and CDR2 FQGNSA come from the germline V gene. The CDR3 is 15 residues long. V was clipped by 2 bases and J by 4 bases; unmatched bases: 8. The CDR3 region has the DNA TGTGCCAGCAGCTTACTGGGACAGCTACTGTACGAGCAGTACTTC. Protein product: CASSLLGQLLYEQYF.

The chain links TRBV19 to TRBJ1-2; 7 positions match TRBD1. This CDR3 has 13 amino acids. Germline CDR1 reads LNHDA; CDR2 reads SQIVND (reference sequence). Trimming at V came to 1 base and at J to 4 bases, leaving 0 bases not matched to a gene. In nucleotides, the CDR3 is TGTGCCAGTAGTATAGGGACAGGCTATGGCTACACCTTC. Translating it yields CASSIGTGYGYTF.

V is TRBV6-5 and J is TRBJ2-3; D not resolved. The CDR3 runs 14 residues. The germline V gene has CDR1 MNHEY and CDR2 SVGAGI. V lost 5 bases, J lost 0 bases, and 9 bases lay in between. The CDR3 protein is CASSQITSTDTQYF. CDR3 in DNA: TGTGCCAGCAGTCAGATCACTAGCACAGATACGCAGTATTTT.

CDR3 in DNA: TGTGCCAGCAGCCCCATGCGGCGGGAGGGCCCCACGTATGAGCAGTTCTTC. Translation: CASSPMRREGPTYEQFF. The gene calls are TRBV28 and TRBJ2-1; TRBD2 matches 9 bases. CDR3 length equals 17 residues. V lost 6 bases, J lost 8 bases, and 17 bases stayed unmatched. CDR1 and CDR2 (germline): MDHEN, SYDVKM.

A single count supports this clone. This chain connects TRBV27 to TRBJ2-7; TRBD1 aligns across 11 bases. The CDR3 extends over 14 amino acids. CDR1 and CDR2 from the germline V gene are MNHEY and SMNVEV (reference sequence). V lost 4 bases, J lost 6 bases, and 5 bases stayed unmatched. Here the CDR3 reads CASSWDRGATEQYF. The CDR3 coding sequence is TGTGCCAGCAGTTGGGACAGGGGGGCAACCGAGCAGTACTTC.

This clone came up a few times. J is TRBJ1-5 and V is TRBV19, with D unclear. Germline CDR1 reads LNHDA; CDR2 reads SQIVND (reference sequence). The CDR3 is 16 amino acids. Trimming took 3 bases from V and 0 from J, leaving 12 bases between them. The CDR3 DNA is TGTGCCAGTAGTATTGGCCGCTACGATAGCAATCAGCCCCAGCATTTT. It encodes CASSIGRYDSNQPQHF.

The rearrangement uses TRBV27 and TRBJ2-7, with unresolved D. With 3 bases removed from V and 1 base from J, the gap between germline ends came to 7 bases. CDR1 and CDR2 (germline): MNHEY, SMNVEV (reference sequence). CDR3 length equals 13 residues. CDR3 residues: CASSFGQSYEQYF. In DNA form, the CDR3 reads TGTGCCAGCAGTTTTGGGCAGTCCTACGAGCAGTACTTC.

The chain couples TRBV5-1 to TRBJ1-2; D call uncertain. CDR3 length: 17 residues. Germline assignment: CDR1 SGHRS and CDR2 YFSETQ. The germline V and J ends were trimmed by 3 bases and 2 bases, with 20 bases remaining between them. The CDR3 sequence is CASSSEGGHLMNYGYTF. In nucleotides, the CDR3 is TGCGCCAGCAGCTCGGAGGGAGGGCACCTAATGAACTATGGCTACACCTTC.

This clone was detected once. The chain recombines TRBV5-1 with TRBJ1-1; D not certain. Trimming took 4 bases from V and 4 from J, leaving 17 bases between them. Germline V gene sequence: CDR1 SGHRS, CDR2 YFSETQ. The CDR3 length is 15 residues. DNA of the CDR3: TGCGCCAGCAGCCTGACGACCCGGTCGGGCACTGAAGCTTTCTTT. Translating it yields CASSLTTRSGTEAFF. The full variable domain, completed using reference TRBV5-1 and TRBJ1-1, is KAGVTQTPRYLIKTRGQQVTLSCSPISGHRSVSWYQQTPGQGLQFLFEYFSETQRNKGNFPGRFSGRQFSNSRSEMNVSTLELGDSALYLCASSLTTRSGTEAFFGQGTRLTVV.

The chain carries TRBV7-8 and TRBJ2-5; D remains unclear. The CDR3 is 13 amino acids. V lost 5 bases, J lost 1 base, and 8 bases lay in between. Germline V CDR1 and CDR2: SGHVS, FQNEAQ. The DNA of the CDR3 is TGTGCCAGCAGCGAGGTGTCCCAAGAGACCCAGTACTTC. Translated: CASSEVSQETQYF.

The V call is TRBV7-2, the J call TRBJ1-1, with D maybe TRBD1 (5 bases). The CDR3 contains 13 residues. Trimming cost V 2 bases and J 4 bases, with 8 bases left between them. In germline, CDR1 is SGHTA, CDR2 FQGNSA. CDR3: CASSLRGGTEAFF. The CDR3 coding sequence is TGTGCCAGCAGCTTACGGGGGGGCACTGAAGCTTTCTTT.

This chain uses TRBV28 with TRBJ2-7, with 11 bases identical to TRBD1. The length of the CDR3 is 12 residues. Germline CDR1 reads MDHEN; CDR2 reads SYDVKM. V was clipped by 10 bases and J by 6 bases; unmatched bases: 5. The CDR3 nucleotides read TGTGCCACCCGGACAGGGGGCGGCGAGCAGTACTTC. As protein: CATRTGGGEQYF.

This clone occurred a few times. J is TRBJ2-1 and V is TRBV10-3, with D unclear. Germline loops: CDR1 ENHRY, CDR2 SYGVKD. The CDR3 covers 13 residues. V was pared by 1 base and J by 5 bases, with 6 bases between. The CDR3 here is CAISEYGDNEQFF. The CDR3 bases are TGTGCCATCAGTGAGTATGGGGACAATGAGCAGTTCTTC.

The chain is built from TRBV28 and TRBJ2-7; D is perhaps TRBD1 (5 bases). CDR1 MDHEN and CDR2 SYDVKM come from the germline V gene. The V end lost 7 bases, the J end lost 9 bases, and 25 bases lay between the germline ends. CDR3 length: 15 amino acids. The CDR3 is CASKSGAGSILRQYF. The CDR3 region has the DNA TGTGCCAGCAAAAGTGGAGCAGGGTCTATTTTAAGGCAGTACTTC.

The V call is TRBV29-1, the J call TRBJ2-7, with D perhaps matching TRBD1 or TRBD2 (5 bases each). The CDR3 has 15 residues. Deletions cut 1 base from V and 0 bases from J, with 13 bases between. Germline lookup yields CDR1 SQVTM and CDR2 ANQGSEA. CDR3 bases: TGCAGCGTTGAAGTCGAGGGGTCCAACTCCTACGAGCAGTACTTC. Protein: CSVEVEGSNSYEQYF.

As concerns this clone: A much larger clonotype is one base distant, so this may be a read error. The gene calls are TRBV28 and TRBJ1-1, with D unresolved. Trimming shortened V by 5 bases and J by 4 bases, and 5 bases separated the two germline ends. Per germline, CDR1 MDHEN and CDR2 SYDVKM. CDR3 length: 11 amino acids. The CDR3 sequence: CASSLATEAFF. The CDR3 bases are TGTGCCAGCAGTCTGGCCACTGAAGCTTTCTTT.

The chain joins TRBV28 to TRBJ1-2; TRBD1 agrees at 9 bases. Germline assignment: CDR1 MDHEN and CDR2 SYDVKM. The CDR3 has 15 amino acids. V lost 2 bases to trimming and J lost 7 bases; unmatched junction nucleotides: 8. CDR3 coding DNA: TGTGCCAGCAGTTTACCCGGGACAGGGTTTCGTGGCTACACCTTC. Protein: CASSLPGTGFRGYTF.

This chain connects TRBV20-1 to TRBJ2-7; D unclear. In germline, CDR1 is DFQATT, CDR2 SNEGSKA (reference sequence). The CDR3 is 9 amino acids. Trimming removed 8 bases at V and 12 bases at J, with 14 bases between. CDR3 nucleotides: TGCAGTTCAGGACGACCGCCGTACTTC. Residues: CSSGRPPYF.